Sequencing of this T cell receptor (beta chain) was carried out in a study of T-cell reconstitution after alpha-beta-depleted transplantation in children. Deletions cut 4 bases from V and 7 bases from J, with 18 bases between. CDR1 and CDR2 from the germline V gene are DFQATT and SNEGSKA (reference sequence). The CDR3 is 14 amino acids. It was with unique molecular identifiers that the TCRbeta library was prepared. Each CDR3 protein gets one entry after TCRdb re-called the PCR reads with MiXCR. Of 440,000 or so distinct CDR3 sequences in the sample, around 9.9% were seen once. The chain couples TRBV20-1 to TRBJ2-3; D possibly corresponds to TRBD2 (6 bases). This TCR was sampled from a human donor who donated a stem cell graft to a child with acute myeloid leukemia. The starting material was PBMCs from the stem cell graft donor, obtained from the stem cell graft. The CDR3 coding sequence is TGCAGTGCTACGAAAGCAGGGAGGTCATATACGCAGTATTTT. Its translation: CSATKAGRSYTQYF.